A single sample is the source of the 32 T cell receptor beta chains below, sequenced in a study of blood T cell repertoires in COVID-19. Assay used: immunoSEQ multiplex PCR; TCRdb lists only in-frame clones, some missing. The top ten hold approximately 23% of the sample, which has approximately 27,000 clones, roughly four fifths seen once. The sample consisted of peripheral blood. Receptors originate from a human donor in a cohort sampled during active COVID-19.

The chain recombines TRBV20-1 with TRBJ1-1, with D hard to call. CDR1 is DFQATT and CDR2 is SNEGSKA in the germline V gene (reference sequence). CDR3 length: 11 amino acids. The DNA of the CDR3 is TGCAGCGGAGGGCCGAACACTGAAGCTTTCTTT. Translating gives CSGGPNTEAFF.

This rearrangement joins TRBV7-2 to TRBJ2-7, with a possible D match to TRBD1 (6 bases). Germline V gene lookup returns CDR1 SGHTA and CDR2 FQGNSA. The CDR3 runs to 16 residues. Trimming stripped 1 base from V and 0 bases from J, with 13 bases between. The CDR3 protein is CASSLVYRALSYEQYF. CDR3 nucleotide sequence: TGTGCCAGCAGCTTAGTTTACAGGGCCCTCTCCTACGAGCAGTACTTC.

The rearrangement links TRBV10-1 to TRBJ1-2; maybe TRBD1 (6 bases). Per the germline V gene, CDR1 is WNHNN and CDR2 is SYGVQD (reference sequence). This CDR3 contains 13 residues. V was pared by 4 bases and J by 0 bases, with 6 bases between. In nucleotides, the CDR3 is TGCGCCAGCAGTGGACAGGCTAACTATGGCTACACCTTC. Protein product: CASSGQANYGYTF.

This sequence joins TRBV10-2 and TRBJ2-3, with 7 bases identical to TRBD1. J gave up 9 bases and V 5 bases, and 2 bases lay outside the gene matches. Germline loops: CDR1 WSHSY, CDR2 SAAADI. This CDR3 is built from 11 residues. The CDR3 coding sequence is TGCGCCAGCAGTACAGGGGAAACGCAGTATTTT. Residues: CASSTGETQYF.

The V gene is TRBV6-5, the J gene TRBJ2-3; D gene unclear. Trimming shortened V by 2 bases and J by 8 bases, and 5 bases separated the two germline ends. Looked up from germline, CDR1 is MNHEY and CDR2 is SVGAGI. The CDR3 contains 11 residues. DNA of the CDR3: TGTGCCAGCAGTTACAAAGCTACGCAGTATTTT. Its translation is CASSYKATQYF.

DNA for the CDR3: TGTGCCAGCAGCTTAGATGGACTAGCGGTTCGAGAGCAGTACTTC. It encodes CASSLDGLAVREQYF. The chain recombines TRBV7-2 with TRBJ2-7; 10 bases agree with TRBD2. CDR3 length: 15 residues. The V segment lost 1 base and the J segment 7 bases; nucleotides outside the gene matches: 7. Germline-derived CDR1 and CDR2 are SGHTA and FQGNSA.

The chain has TRBV4-1 and TRBJ1-5; D not resolved. The V and J ends lost 5 bases and 4 bases respectively, with 9 bases between them. From germline, CDR1 is MGHRA and CDR2 YSYEKL. The CDR3 has 13 amino acids. As DNA, the CDR3 is TGCGCCAGCAGCGGTTCGGGAAATCAGCCCCAGCATTTT. Residues: CASSGSGNQPQHF.

The chain joins TRBV7-3 to TRBJ2-2, with 8 bases identical to TRBD1. CDR3 size: 14 residues. Looked up from germline, CDR1 is SGHTA and CDR2 is FQGTGA. After removal of 5 bases from V and 4 bases from J, the junction contained 3 bases not matched to a gene. The CDR3 protein is CASSDTGGTGELFF. The CDR3 DNA sequence: TGTGCCAGCAGCGATACAGGGGGCACCGGGGAGCTGTTTTTT.

The V call is TRBV6-6, the J call TRBJ2-7; the match to TRBD1 covers 7 bases. Germline values: CDR1 MNHNY, CDR2 SVGAGI (reference sequence). The length of the CDR3 is 16 residues. J gave up 4 bases and V 4 bases, and 13 bases lay outside the gene matches. CDR3 sequence reads: CASSLLGQGVRYEQYF. The CDR3 bases are TGTGCCAGCAGTTTATTAGGGCAGGGGGTAAGGTACGAGCAGTACTTC.

The V gene is TRBV5-6, the J gene TRBJ2-5, with D perhaps TRBD1 (6 bases). CDR1 is SGHDT and CDR2 is YYEEEE in the germline V gene. The CDR3 is 14 amino acids. V was clipped by 1 base and J by 4 bases, with 11 bases between them. The CDR3 coding sequence is TGTGCCAGCAGCTTGACAGGGCTGGGAGAGACCCAGTACTTC. Amino acid sequence: CASSLTGLGETQYF.

The chain uses TRBV7-8 and TRBJ2-3; D may be TRBD2 (5 bases). With 2 bases removed from V and 0 bases from J, the gap between germline ends came to 9 bases. Germline V lookup: CDR1 SGHVS, CDR2 FQNEAQ. The CDR3 sequence is 15 residues long. CDR3 bases: TGTGCCAGCAGCTTATCGAGGGCTAGCACAGATACGCAGTATTTT. Encoded protein: CASSLSRASTDTQYF.

Here the CDR3 DNA reads TGCGCCAGCAGCTCCACCGACAGGATTTCTCCCGGGGAGCTGTTTTTT. This translates into CASSSTDRISPGELFF. V gene TRBV5-1 combines with J gene TRBJ2-2; D is perhaps TRBD1 (6 bases). The germline gives CDR1 SGHRS, CDR2 YFSETQ. The CDR3 has 16 residues. V was shortened by 3 bases and J by 6 bases, with 18 bases between the two germline ends.

This clone was detected only once. The chain combines TRBV11-3 with TRBJ1-6; D is ambiguous. V was cut by 5 bases and J by 9 bases, with 11 bases left in between. This CDR3 is 13 amino acids long. CDR1 SGHNT and CDR2 YENEEA come from the germline V gene. DNA of the CDR3: TGTGCCAGCAGCCACGACAATCTTTCACCCCTCCACTTT. This codes for CASSHDNLSPLHF.

The chain combines TRBV2 with TRBJ1-2; 8 nucleotides match TRBD1. V shed 10 bases, J shed 3 bases, and the junction held 10 bases outside the gene matches. The CDR3 sequence is 14 residues long. CDR1 and CDR2 from the germline V gene are SNHLY and FYNNEI. The CDR3 sequence is CANAPVTGDYGYTF. CDR3 bases: TGTGCCAACGCCCCTGTGACAGGGGACTATGGCTACACCTTC. Supplemented by reference TRBV2 and TRBJ1-2, the full variable domain reads EPEVTQTPSHQVTQMGQEVILRCVPISNHLYFYWYRQILGQKVEFLVSFYNNEISEKSEIFDDQFSVERPDGSNFTLKIRSTKLEDSAMYFCANAPVTGDYGYTFGSGTRLTVV.

CDR3 bases: TGTGCCAGCAGCTCCCCAGGTGGTATGGTCGGGGTAGGGGAGACCCAGTACTTC. Protein: CASSSPGGMVGVGETQYF. V and J are TRBV5-4 and TRBJ2-5, with TRBD2 as a possible D gene (5 bases). The CDR3 is 18 residues long. The germline V gene has CDR1 SGHNT and CDR2 YYREEE (reference sequence). Deletions cut 3 bases from V and 5 bases from J, with 26 bases between.

CDR3: CASSQASGGGYEQYF. The CDR3 region has the DNA TGTGCCAGCAGCCAAGCGAGCGGGGGTGGCTACGAGCAGTACTTC. The chain carries TRBV4-2 and TRBJ2-7; 8 bases map to TRBD2. The V gene's germline CDR1 is LGHNA and CDR2 YNFKEQ. CDR3 length: 15 residues. J gave up 3 bases and V 1 base, and 5 bases lay outside the gene matches.

V and J are TRBV7-2 and TRBJ1-4; D not resolved. CDR3 length: 13 residues. Germline CDR1 is SGHTA and CDR2 is FQGNSA. V gave up 7 bases and J gave up 12 bases, with 18 bases separating them. The CDR3 loop is CASTPRRGKELFF. As DNA, the CDR3 is TGTGCCAGCACCCCGAGGCGGGGTAAGGAACTGTTTTTT.

The J gene is TRBJ2-3, the V gene TRBV28, with 8 bases lining up with TRBD2. V shed 3 bases and J 0 bases; nucleotides not matched to a gene: 2. Germline loops: CDR1 MDHEN, CDR2 SYDVKM. This CDR3 has 15 residues. The CDR3 nucleotides read TGTGCCAGCAGTTTGTCTAGCGGGAGCACAGATACGCAGTATTTT. This codes for CASSLSSGSTDTQYF. Using reference TRBV28 and TRBJ2-3 for the parts outside the CDR3, the full variable domain is DVKVTQSSRYLVKRTGEKVFLECVQDMDHENMFWYRQDPGLGLRLIYFSYDVKMKEKGDIPEGYSVSREKKERFSLILESASTNQTSMYLCASSLSSGSTDTQYFGPGTRLTVL.

This clone was observed a handful of times. The chain couples TRBV5-6 to TRBJ2-3; perhaps TRBD1 as D (6 bases). CDR1 is SGHDT and CDR2 is YYEEEE in the germline V gene. The CDR3 extends over 16 amino acids. V was cut by 0 bases and J by 3 bases, with 14 bases left in between. CDR3 bases: TGTGCCAGCAGCTTGGCCGCGCAGGGGAAAACAGATACGCAGTATTTT. The encoded protein is CASSLAAQGKTDTQYF.

Only one count was recorded for this clone. The chain combines TRBV24-1 with TRBJ2-1; TRBD2 aligns across 10 bases. The J segment lost 9 bases and the V segment lost 0 bases, leaving 13 bases of the junction unmatched. CDR1 is KGHDR and CDR2 is SFDVKD in the germline V gene. This CDR3 contains 18 residues. The DNA of the CDR3 is TGTGCCACCAGTGATTTGCCAGGGTTCGGGACTAGCGATACTGAGCAGTTCTTC. This gives the protein CATSDLPGFGTSDTEQFF.

This clone appeared a few times. V usage is TRBV6-5 and J usage is TRBJ2-7; D perhaps matches TRBD1 (6 bases). Trimming took 8 bases from V and 4 from J, leaving 15 bases between them. Germline CDR1 reads MNHEY; CDR2 reads SVGAGI. This CDR3 region has 13 residues. This chain's CDR3 is CASGTGWDYEQYF. In nucleotides, the CDR3 is TGTGCCAGCGGTACAGGGTGGGATTACGAGCAGTACTTC.

The chain joins TRBV7-2 to TRBJ2-5, with D perhaps matching TRBD2 (6 bases). Trimming stripped 5 bases from V and 0 bases from J, with 7 bases between. This CDR3 has 13 residues. The germline V gene encodes CDR1 SGHTA and CDR2 FQGNSA. The CDR3 sequence: CASSGDYQETQYF. CDR3 nucleotide sequence: TGTGCCAGCAGCGGGGACTACCAAGAGACCCAGTACTTC.

This clone was recorded only once. The V and J genes are TRBV5-1 and TRBJ2-3; 10 nucleotides agree with TRBD2. CDR1 is SGHRS, CDR2 YFSETQ, per germline. The CDR3 totals 16 residues. V lost 3 bases, J lost 6 bases, and 10 bases stayed unmatched. The CDR3 DNA sequence: TGCGCCAGCAGCTCGTTACTAGCGGGGACCGGGGATACGCAGTATTTT. Residues: CASSSLLAGTGDTQYF.

V and J are TRBV28 and TRBJ1-5; D is perhaps TRBD1 (6 bases). Trimming took 3 bases from V and 2 from J, leaving 11 bases between them. Per germline, CDR1 MDHEN and CDR2 SYDVKM. The CDR3 is 15 amino acids. CDR3 in DNA: TGTGCCAGCAGTTTGGGACATCTCGGCAATCAGCCCCAGCATTTT. Its translation: CASSLGHLGNQPQHF.

The gene calls are TRBV28 and TRBJ1-1; 8 nucleotides match TRBD1. Germline CDR1 reads MDHEN; CDR2 reads SYDVKM. With 4 bases clipped from V and 1 base from J, the junction kept 5 bases outside the gene matches. The CDR3 extends over 15 amino acids. The CDR3 DNA sequence: TGTGCCAGCAGTTCTGGACAGGGTGGGAACACTGAAGCTTTCTTT. This gives the protein CASSSGQGGNTEAFF.

This sequence joins TRBV11-2 and TRBJ1-1; D is unresolved. The CDR3 has 14 amino acids. V lost 0 bases, J lost 4 bases, and 9 bases lay in between. Germline V gene lookup returns CDR1 SGHAT and CDR2 FQNNGV. The CDR3 region is CASSLDSSSTEAFF. Written as DNA, the CDR3 is TGTGCCAGCAGCTTAGATTCCTCCAGCACTGAAGCTTTCTTT.

V is TRBV10-2 and J is TRBJ1-3; 8 nucleotides match TRBD1. After removal of 4 bases from V and 15 bases from J, the junction contained 5 bases not matched to a gene. The CDR3 spans 11 residues. Per germline, CDR1 WSHSY and CDR2 SAAADI. In DNA form, the CDR3 reads TGCGCCAGCAGTGCCGGACAGGGAGGATATTTT. This encodes CASSAGQGGYF.

J is TRBJ2-2 and V is TRBV28, with 8 bases matching TRBD2. CDR3 length: 16 amino acids. Trimming cost V 3 bases and J 1 base; bases outside gene matches: 4. The germline V gene encodes CDR1 MDHEN and CDR2 SYDVKM. The CDR3 nucleotides read TGTGCCAGCAGTTTGGACCTAGCGGGGAACACCGGGGAGCTGTTTTTT. It codes for CASSLDLAGNTGELFF.

The J gene is TRBJ2-2, the V gene TRBV10-2; a possible D gene is TRBD1 (6 bases). The germline V gene has CDR1 WSHSY and CDR2 SAAADI. CDR3 length: 18 amino acids. V was clipped by 8 bases and J by 2 bases, with 24 bases between them. CDR3 loop: CASREPTGYQFNTGELFF. Written as DNA, the CDR3 is TGCGCCAGCCGCGAACCTACAGGGTATCAATTTAACACCGGGGAGCTGTTTTTT.

The J gene is TRBJ2-1, the V gene TRBV19; 14 nucleotides agree with TRBD2. V shed 7 bases and J 5 bases; nucleotides not matched to a gene: 19. Germline V CDR1 and CDR2: LNHDA, SQIVND (reference sequence). There are 20 residues in the CDR3. CDR3 coding DNA: TGTGCCAGTAATCCCGACCGGGGACTAGCGGGAGCCGGGGCTCACAATGAGCAGTTCTTC. Translated: CASNPDRGLAGAGAHNEQFF.

The chain is built from TRBV15 and TRBJ1-5; a weak D match, TRBD1 (6 bases). Deletions cut 4 bases from V and 0 bases from J, with 10 bases between. This CDR3 has 15 residues. Germline CDR1 and CDR2: LNHNV and YYDKDF (reference sequence). The CDR3 DNA follows: TGTGCCACCAGCATGGACAGAGCTAGCAATCAGCCCCAGCATTTT. This codes for CATSMDRASNQPQHF.

This clone was seen only a few times. V gene TRBV9 combines with J gene TRBJ2-6, with TRBD2 matching over 11 bases. The CDR3 has 19 amino acids. V lost 4 bases and J lost 0; bases outside the gene matches: 9. CDR1 and CDR2 from the germline V gene are SGDLS and YYNGEE. As DNA, the CDR3 is TGTGCCAGCAGCACTGGGACTAGCGGTTTTCCCTCTGGGGCCAACGTCCTGACTTTC. Amino acids: CASSTGTSGFPSGANVLTF.